The clone carrying this T cell receptor (beta chain) was detected a few times. The data were obtained in a study of shared clonotypes between healthy human individuals. Clones were sequenced by immunoSEQ multiplex PCR, and TCRdb holds only the in-frame ones, with some missing. This table holds 450,000 to 500,000 clones, approximately 80% found once. This TCR was recovered from a middle-aged woman in good health. Some clones in this sample may be carry-over from other donors' samples. Sequencing input: PBMCs.

The CDR3 is CASSVGGVVDEQFF. DNA for the CDR3: TGTGCCAGCAGCGTAGGAGGCGTAGTGGATGAGCAGTTCTTC. J is TRBJ2-1 and V is TRBV9; no firm D call. CDR3 length equals 14 residues. V was pared by 0 bases and J by 8 bases, with 12 bases between. Germline CDR1 is SGDLS and CDR2 is YYNGEE.